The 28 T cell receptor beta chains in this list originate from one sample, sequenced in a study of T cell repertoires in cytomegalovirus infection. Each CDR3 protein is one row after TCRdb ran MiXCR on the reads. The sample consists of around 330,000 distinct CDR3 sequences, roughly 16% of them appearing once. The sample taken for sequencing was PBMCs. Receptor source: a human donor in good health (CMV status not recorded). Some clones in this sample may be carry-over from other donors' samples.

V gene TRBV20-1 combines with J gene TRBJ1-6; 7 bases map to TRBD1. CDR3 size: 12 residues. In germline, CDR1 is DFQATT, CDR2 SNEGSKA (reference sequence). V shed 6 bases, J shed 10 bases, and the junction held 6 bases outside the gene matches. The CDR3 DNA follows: TGCAGTGCCGGGACAGTCAGCTCACCCCTCCACTTT. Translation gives CSAGTVSSPLHF.

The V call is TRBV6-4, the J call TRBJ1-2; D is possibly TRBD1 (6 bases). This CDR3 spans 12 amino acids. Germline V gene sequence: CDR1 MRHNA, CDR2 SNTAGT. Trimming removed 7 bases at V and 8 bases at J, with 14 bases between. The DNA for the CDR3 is TGTGCCAGCACTACAGGGATTAGGGGCTACACCTTC. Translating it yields CASTTGIRGYTF.

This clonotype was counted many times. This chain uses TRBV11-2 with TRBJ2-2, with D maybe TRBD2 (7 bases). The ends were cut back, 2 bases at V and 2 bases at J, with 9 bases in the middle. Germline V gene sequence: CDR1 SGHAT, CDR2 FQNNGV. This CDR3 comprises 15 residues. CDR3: CASSLRGGNTGELFF. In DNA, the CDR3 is TGTGCCAGCAGCTTAAGGGGGGGCAACACCGGGGAGCTGTTTTTT.

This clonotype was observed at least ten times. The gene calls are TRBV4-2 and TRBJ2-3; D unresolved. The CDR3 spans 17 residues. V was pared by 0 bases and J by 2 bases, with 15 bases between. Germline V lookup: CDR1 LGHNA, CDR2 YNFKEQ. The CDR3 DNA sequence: TGTGCCAGCAGCCAAGATCTGACGGGCCGGGCCACAGATACGCAGTATTTT. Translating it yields CASSQDLTGRATDTQYF.

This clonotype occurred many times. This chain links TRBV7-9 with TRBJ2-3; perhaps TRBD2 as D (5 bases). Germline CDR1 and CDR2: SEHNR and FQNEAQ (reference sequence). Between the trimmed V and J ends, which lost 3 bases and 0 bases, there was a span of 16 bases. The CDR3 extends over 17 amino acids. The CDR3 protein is CASSFRPQTTSTDTQYF. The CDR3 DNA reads TGTGCCAGCAGCTTTAGGCCTCAGACTACTAGCACAGATACGCAGTATTTT.

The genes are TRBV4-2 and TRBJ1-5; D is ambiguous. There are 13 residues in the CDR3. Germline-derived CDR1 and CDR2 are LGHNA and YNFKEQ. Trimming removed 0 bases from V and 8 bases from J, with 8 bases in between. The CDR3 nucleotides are TGTGCCAGCAGCCAAGAGCCGATGGAGCCCCAGCATTTT. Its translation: CASSQEPMEPQHF.

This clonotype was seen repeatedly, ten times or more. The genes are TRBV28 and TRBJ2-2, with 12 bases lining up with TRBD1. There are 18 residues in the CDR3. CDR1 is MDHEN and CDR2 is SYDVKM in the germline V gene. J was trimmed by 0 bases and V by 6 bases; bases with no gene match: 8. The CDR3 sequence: CASSRRGTGGANTGELFF. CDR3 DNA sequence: TGTGCCAGCAGCCGACGTGGGACAGGGGGCGCGAACACCGGGGAGCTGTTTTTT. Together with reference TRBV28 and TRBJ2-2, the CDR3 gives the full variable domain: DVKVTQSSRYLVKRTGEKVFLECVQDMDHENMFWYRQDPGLGLRLIYFSYDVKMKEKGDIPEGYSVSREKKERFSLILESASTNQTSMYLCASSRRGTGGANTGELFFGEGSRLTVL.

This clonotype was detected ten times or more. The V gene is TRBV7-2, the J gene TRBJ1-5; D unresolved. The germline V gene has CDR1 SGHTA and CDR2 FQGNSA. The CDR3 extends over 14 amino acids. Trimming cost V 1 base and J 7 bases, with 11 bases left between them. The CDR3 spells CASSLVTVGQPQHF. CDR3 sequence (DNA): TGTGCCAGCAGCTTAGTGACGGTGGGCCAGCCCCAGCATTTT.

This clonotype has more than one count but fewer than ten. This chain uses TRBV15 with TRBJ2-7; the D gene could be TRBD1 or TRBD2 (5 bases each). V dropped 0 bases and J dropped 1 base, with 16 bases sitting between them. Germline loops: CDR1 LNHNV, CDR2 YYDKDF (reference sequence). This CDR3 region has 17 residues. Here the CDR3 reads CATSRDPPGTASYEQYF. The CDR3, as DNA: TGTGCCACCAGCAGAGATCCCCCCGGGACGGCGTCCTACGAGCAGTACTTC.

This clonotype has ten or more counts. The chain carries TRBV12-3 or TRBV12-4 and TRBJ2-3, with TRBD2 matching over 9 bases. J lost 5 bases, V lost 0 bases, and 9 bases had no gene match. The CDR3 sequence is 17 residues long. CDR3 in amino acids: CASSLASGGGAGDTQYF. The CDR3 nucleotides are TGTGCCAGCAGTTTAGCGTCTGGCGGGGGGGCAGGAGATACGCAGTATTTT.

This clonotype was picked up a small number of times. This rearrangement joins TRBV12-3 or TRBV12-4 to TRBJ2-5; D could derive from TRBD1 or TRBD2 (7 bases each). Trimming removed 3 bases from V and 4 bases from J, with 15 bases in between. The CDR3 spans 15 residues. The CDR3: CASSFWEGALETQYF. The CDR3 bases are TGTGCCAGCAGTTTTTGGGAGGGGGCGTTAGAGACCCAGTACTTC.

CDR3: CASSSRRDRDGYGYTF. In DNA, the CDR3 is TGTGCCAGCAGCTCGAGGAGGGACAGGGATGGCTATGGCTACACCTTC. V gene TRBV7-6 combines with J gene TRBJ1-2; 9 bases align to TRBD1. The junction had 10 bases not matched to a gene; V was cut back by 4 bases and J by 4 bases. The germline gives CDR1 SGHVS, CDR2 FNYEAQ. The CDR3 covers 16 residues.

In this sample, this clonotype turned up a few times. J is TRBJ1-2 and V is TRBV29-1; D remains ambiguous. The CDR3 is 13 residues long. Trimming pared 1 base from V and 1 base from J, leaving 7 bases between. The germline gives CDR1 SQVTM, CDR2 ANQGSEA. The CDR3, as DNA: TGCAGCGTTGAAGGGGGATTTAACTATGGCTACACCTTC. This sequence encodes CSVEGGFNYGYTF.

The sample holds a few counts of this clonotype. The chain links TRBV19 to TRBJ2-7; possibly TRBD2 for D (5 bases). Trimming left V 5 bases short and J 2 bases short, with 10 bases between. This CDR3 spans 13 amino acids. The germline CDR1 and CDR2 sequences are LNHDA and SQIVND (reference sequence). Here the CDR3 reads CASSAGPTYEQYF. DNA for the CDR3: TGTGCCAGTAGTGCGGGCCCGACCTACGAGCAGTACTTC.

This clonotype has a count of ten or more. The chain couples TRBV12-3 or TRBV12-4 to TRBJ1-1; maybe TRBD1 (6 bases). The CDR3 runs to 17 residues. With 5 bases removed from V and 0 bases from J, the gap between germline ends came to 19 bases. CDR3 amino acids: CASSQQGRGLMNTEAFF. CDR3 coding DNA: TGTGCCAGCAGTCAACAGGGACGCGGCTTGATGAACACTGAAGCTTTCTTT.

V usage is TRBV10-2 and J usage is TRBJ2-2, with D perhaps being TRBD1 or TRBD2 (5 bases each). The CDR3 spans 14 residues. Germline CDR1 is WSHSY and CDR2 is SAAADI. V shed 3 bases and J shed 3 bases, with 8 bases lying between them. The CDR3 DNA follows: TGCGCCAGCAGTGACCAGGGACACACCGGGGAGCTGTTTTTT. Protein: CASSDQGHTGELFF.

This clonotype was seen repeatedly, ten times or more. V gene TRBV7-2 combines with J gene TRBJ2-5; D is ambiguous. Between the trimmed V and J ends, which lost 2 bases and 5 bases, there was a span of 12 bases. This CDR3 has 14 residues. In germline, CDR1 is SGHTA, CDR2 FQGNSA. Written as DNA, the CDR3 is TGTGCCAGCAGCTTAAATCTCGAGGTTGAGACCCAGTACTTC. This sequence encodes CASSLNLEVETQYF. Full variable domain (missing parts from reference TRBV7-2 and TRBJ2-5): GAGVSQSPSNKVTEKGKDVELRCDPISGHTALYWYRQSLGQGLEFLIYFQGNSAPDKSGLPSDRFSAERTGGSVSTLTIQRTQQEDSAVYLCASSLNLEVETQYFGPGTRLLVL.

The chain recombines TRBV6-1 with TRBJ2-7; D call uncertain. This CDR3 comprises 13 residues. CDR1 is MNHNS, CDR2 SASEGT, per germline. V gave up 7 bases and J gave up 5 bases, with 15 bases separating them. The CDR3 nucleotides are TGTGCCAGCACCAAACCTGGGCTCGACGAGCAGTACTTC. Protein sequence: CASTKPGLDEQYF.

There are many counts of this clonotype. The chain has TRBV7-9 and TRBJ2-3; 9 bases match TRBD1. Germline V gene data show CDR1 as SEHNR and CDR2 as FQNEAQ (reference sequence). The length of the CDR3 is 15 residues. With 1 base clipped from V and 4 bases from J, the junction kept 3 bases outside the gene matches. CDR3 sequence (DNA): TGTGCCAGCAGCTTAGGGGACAGGGAGTCAGATACGCAGTATTTT. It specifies CASSLGDRESDTQYF.

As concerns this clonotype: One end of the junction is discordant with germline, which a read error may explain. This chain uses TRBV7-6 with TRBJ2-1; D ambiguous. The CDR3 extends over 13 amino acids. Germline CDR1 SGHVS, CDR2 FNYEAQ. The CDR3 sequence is CASSLAHFGEQSF. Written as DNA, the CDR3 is TGTGCCAGCAGCTTAGCGCACTTTGGTGAGCAGTCCTTC.

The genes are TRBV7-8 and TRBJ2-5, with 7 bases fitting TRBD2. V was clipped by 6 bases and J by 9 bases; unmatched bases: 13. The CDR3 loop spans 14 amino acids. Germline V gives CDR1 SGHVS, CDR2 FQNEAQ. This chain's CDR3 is CASSLIRAGVAQYF. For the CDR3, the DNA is TGTGCCAGCAGTTTGATCCGGGCGGGGGTGGCCCAGTACTTC.

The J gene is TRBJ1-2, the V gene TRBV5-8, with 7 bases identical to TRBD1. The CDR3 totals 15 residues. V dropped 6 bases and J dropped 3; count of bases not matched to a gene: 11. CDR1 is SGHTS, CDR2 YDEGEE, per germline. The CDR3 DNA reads TGTGCCAGCATCCAAAGGGCAGGGGGATACTATGGCTACACCTTC. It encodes CASIQRAGGYYGYTF.

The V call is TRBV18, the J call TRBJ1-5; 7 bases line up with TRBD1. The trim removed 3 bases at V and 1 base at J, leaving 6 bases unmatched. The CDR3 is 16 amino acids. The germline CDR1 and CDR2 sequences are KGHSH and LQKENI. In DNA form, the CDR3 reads TGTGCCAGCTCACCCCAGACAGGGCCCAGCAATCAGCCCCAGCATTTT. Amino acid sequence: CASSPQTGPSNQPQHF.

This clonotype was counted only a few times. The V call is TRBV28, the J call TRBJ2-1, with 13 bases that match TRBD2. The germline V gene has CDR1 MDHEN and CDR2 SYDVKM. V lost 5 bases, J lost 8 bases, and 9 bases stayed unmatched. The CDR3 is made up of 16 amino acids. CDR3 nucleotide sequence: TGTGCCAGCAGTCTCCTCGGACTAGCGGGGGACTATGAGCAGTTCTTC. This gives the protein CASSLLGLAGDYEQFF.

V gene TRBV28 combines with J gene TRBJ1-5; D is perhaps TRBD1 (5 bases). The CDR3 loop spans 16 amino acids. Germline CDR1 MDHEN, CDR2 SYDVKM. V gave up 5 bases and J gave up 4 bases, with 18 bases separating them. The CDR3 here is CASSRVGRGSNQPQHF. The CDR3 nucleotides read TGTGCCAGCAGTAGAGTGGGTCGGGGGTCGAATCAGCCCCAGCATTTT.

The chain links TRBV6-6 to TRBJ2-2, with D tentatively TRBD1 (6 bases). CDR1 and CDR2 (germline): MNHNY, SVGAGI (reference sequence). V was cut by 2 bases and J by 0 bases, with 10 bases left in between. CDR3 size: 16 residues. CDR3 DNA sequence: TGTGCCAGCAGTTACAGAGGACAGACGAACACCGGGGAGCTGTTTTTT. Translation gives CASSYRGQTNTGELFF.

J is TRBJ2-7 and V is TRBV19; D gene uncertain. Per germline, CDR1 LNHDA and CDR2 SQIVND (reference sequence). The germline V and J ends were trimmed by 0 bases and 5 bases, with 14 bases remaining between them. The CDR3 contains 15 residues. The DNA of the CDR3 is TGTGCCAGTAGTATAGATCTTCGGCCATACCACGAGCAGTACTTC. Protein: CASSIDLRPYHEQYF.

The CDR3 coding sequence is TGCAGTGCTAGGCCGGGACAGCAGAGCTCTGGAAACACCATATATTTT. This translates into CSARPGQQSSGNTIYF. The genes are TRBV20-1 and TRBJ1-3; 7 nucleotides match TRBD1. The germline V gene encodes CDR1 DFQATT and CDR2 SNEGSKA (reference sequence). V shed 3 bases and J 0 bases; nucleotides not matched to a gene: 8. The CDR3 totals 16 residues.